A selection of T cell receptor beta chains follows, all from one sample in a study of blood T cell repertoires in COVID-19. Method: immunoSEQ multiplex PCR; TCRdb's copy keeps in-frame clones and lacks some. The sample has more than 300,000 clones, approximately 87% seen once. Sequencing was performed on PBMCs or T cells enriched from blood (not recorded which). The receptors come from a man between 40 and 49 years old in a cohort exposed to, infected with or recovered from COVID-19 (not recorded which). The CDR3 runs from the conserved cysteine through the conserved F or W. Fields, in order: V gene, clone size, CDR3 protein. A clone size is listed for some rows: how often the clone was seen (once, few, many), or a class if it is expanded.

TRBV27 - CASSRDRGTDTQYF
TRBV3-1/TRBV3-2 - CASSHGSGTGGYGYTF
TRBV10-3 - CAISHEGANTEAFF
TRBV19 - CASRAGYGYTF
TRBV19 - CASSNAGTGGYEQYF
TRBV7-2 - CASSLAGTTSTDTQYF
TRBV7-9 - CASSFSAGELFF
TRBV7-9 - CASSYRDRSPYEQYF
TRBV6-1 - CASSEIAATGANVLTF
TRBV18 - CASSPKQSPNTEAFF
TRBV18 - CASSRANRDRGSSAFF
TRBV5-1 - CASSLGTGGSPLHF
TRBV7-9 - CAGDSSRENTIYF
TRBV2 - CASSEFTSYEQYF
TRBV11-2 - CASTRIGGNSPLHF
TRBV5-6 - CASSLGQGYQPQHF
TRBV28 - CASSFRSGRGASYNEQFF
TRBV5-1 - CASSTRLAITDTQYF
TRBV27 - CASSLWFQGFNSPLHF
TRBV7-9 - CASRGTVHNEKLFF
TRBV2 - CASKSGTGGRETQYF
TRBV7-2 - CASSLGGVAGVYFF
TRBV9 - CASSVEGQGWTGELFF
TRBV11-1 once CASSKSTDSSYEQYF
TRBV18 - CASSLTGTNEKLFF
TRBV6-1 - CASSGGQTGTSGRAGVW
TRBV27 - CASKLTGTGADGYTF
TRBV6-5 once CASSSLVGGNEQFF
TRBV28 - CASSLGTLNTGELFF
TRBV19 - CASRGQGDRRGEAFF
TRBV28 - CASISSPGTGNTDTQYF
TRBV7-9 - CASSLEARANSPLHF
TRBV4-1 - CASSQGGRQGYQPQHF
TRBV5-4 - CASSLTSSYEQYF
TRBV9 once CASSVTSGDYNEQFF
TRBV6-2/TRBV6-3 - CASSYIGGQPQHF
TRBV6-5 - CASSYGRANNEQFF
TRBV7-9 - CASSQFTGLGYGYTF
TRBV3-1/TRBV3-2 - CASSQYSNQPQHF
TRBV19 - CASSFASSGSFLAKNIQYF
TRBV5-1 - CASSSPPTGAKGYTF
TRBV2 - CASARQDLSYEQYF
TRBV5-1 - CASRSEGNTIYF
TRBV5-1 - CASSFTGGNTEAFF
TRBV11-3 - CASSPAGGEQYF
TRBV6-5 - CASSNEGVRETQYF
TRBV7-6 - CASSPNAFRGRNHNEQFF
TRBV7-8 - CASSPGTGLREQYF
TRBV28 - CASRSGTRTGELFF
TRBV3-1/TRBV3-2 - CASSQGTMAPGNSPLHF
TRBV5-6 few CASSLSGSNQPQHF
TRBV19 - CASSVPGSPLHF
TRBV6-5 - CASSSPRGYEQYF
TRBV4-2 - CASSQDPQAGGLNTGELFF